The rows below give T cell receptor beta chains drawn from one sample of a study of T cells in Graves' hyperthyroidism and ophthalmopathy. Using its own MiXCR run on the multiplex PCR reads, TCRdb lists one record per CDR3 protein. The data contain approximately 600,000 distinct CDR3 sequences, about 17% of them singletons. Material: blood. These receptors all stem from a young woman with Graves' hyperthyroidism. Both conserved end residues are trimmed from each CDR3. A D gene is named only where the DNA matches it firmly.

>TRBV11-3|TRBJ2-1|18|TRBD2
ASSSPPWTSGRNSYNEQF
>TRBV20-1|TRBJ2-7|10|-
SVGQGNYEQY
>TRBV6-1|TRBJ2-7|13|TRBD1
ASTSLDRGYYEQY
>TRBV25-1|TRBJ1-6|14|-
ASSGPSGAYNSPLH
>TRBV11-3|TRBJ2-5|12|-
ASSQGLAQETQY
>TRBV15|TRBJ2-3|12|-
ATSAGTRTDTQY
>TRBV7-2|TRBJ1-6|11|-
AAQRADNSPLH
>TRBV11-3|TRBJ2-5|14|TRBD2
ASTQGTSGQSETQY
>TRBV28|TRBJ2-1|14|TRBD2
ASSITSGGSYNEQF
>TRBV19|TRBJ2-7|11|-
ASSIGDNYEQY
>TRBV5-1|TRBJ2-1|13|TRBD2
ASSLALAGRNEQF
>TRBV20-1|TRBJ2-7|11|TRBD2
SASPSGSGEQY
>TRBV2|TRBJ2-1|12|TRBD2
ASDPGLANNEQF
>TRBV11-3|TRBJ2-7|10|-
ASSMTSYEQY
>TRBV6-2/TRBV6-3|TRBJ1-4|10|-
ASSRQREKLF
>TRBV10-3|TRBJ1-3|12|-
AISESNLGNTIY
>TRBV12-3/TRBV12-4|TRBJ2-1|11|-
ASTPLVGNEQF
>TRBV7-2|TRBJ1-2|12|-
ASSFGLGLDGYT
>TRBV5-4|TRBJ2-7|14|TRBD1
ASSFFPNQGAYEQY
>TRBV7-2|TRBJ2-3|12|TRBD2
ASSSTSGTDTQY
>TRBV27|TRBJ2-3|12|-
ASSLSWGTDTQY
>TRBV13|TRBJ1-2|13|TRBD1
ASSSGTGGVNGYT
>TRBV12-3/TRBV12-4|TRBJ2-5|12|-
ASTGGGPEETQY
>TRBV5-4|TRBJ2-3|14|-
ASSQDAGRATDTQY
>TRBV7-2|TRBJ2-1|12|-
ASSIGGVTNEQF
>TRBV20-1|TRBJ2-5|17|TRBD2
SASPPAGTSGRYQETQY
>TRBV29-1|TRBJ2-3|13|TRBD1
SVDRGQGGGDTQY
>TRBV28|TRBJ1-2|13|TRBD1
ASSPQGALAYGYT
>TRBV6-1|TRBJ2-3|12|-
ASSRDPGTDTQY
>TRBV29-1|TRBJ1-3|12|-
SVVYTHSGNTIY
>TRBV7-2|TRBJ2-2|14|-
ASSSWRQGPVGELF
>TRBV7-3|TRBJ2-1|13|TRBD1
ASRGTGGVYNEQF
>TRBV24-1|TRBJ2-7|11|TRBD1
ATRQGASYEQY
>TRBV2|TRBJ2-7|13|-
ASGKDRSEPYEQY
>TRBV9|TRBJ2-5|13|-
ASSVGLGIEETQY
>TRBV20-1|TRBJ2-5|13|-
SARDTPTPQETQY
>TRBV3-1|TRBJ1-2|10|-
ASSQEVYGYT
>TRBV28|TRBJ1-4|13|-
ASSFRLTTNEKLF
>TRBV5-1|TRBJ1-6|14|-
ASSSTSGTRGSPLH
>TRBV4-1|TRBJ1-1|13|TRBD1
ASSQEGQVNTEAF
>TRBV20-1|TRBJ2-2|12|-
SARQGSNTGELF
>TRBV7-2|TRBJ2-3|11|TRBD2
ASSRIAGDTQY
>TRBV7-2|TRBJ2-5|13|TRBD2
ASSSTLAGGETQY
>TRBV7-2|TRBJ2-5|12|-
ASSLVLSGGTQY